These 20 T cell receptor beta chains share one sample of origin, sequenced in a study of beta chain features in type 1 diabetes. The sequenced template was cDNA made from the entire isolated RNA. The table came from immunoSEQ multiplex PCR; TCRdb's copy has only in-frame clones and leaves some out. The data hold under 450,000 clones, with around 13% observed a single time. The sequenced material came from naive CD4+ T cells from blood. The receptors stem from a man aged 30-40 years in good health.

There are a few counts of this clone. J is TRBJ1-1 and V is TRBV28; a possible D gene is TRBD1 (5 bases). The germline gives CDR1 MDHEN, CDR2 SYDVKM. The CDR3 has 17 amino acids. V was cut by 6 bases and J by 1 base, with 21 bases left in between. The CDR3 bases are TGTGCCAGCAGCCTAGGGGTCTGGATATTATCGAACACTGAAGCTTTCTTT. Translated: CASSLGVWILSNTEAFF. The complete variable domain, with remaining parts taken from reference TRBV28 and TRBJ1-1, reads DVKVTQSSRYLVKRTGEKVFLECVQDMDHENMFWYRQDPGLGLRLIYFSYDVKMKEKGDIPEGYSVSREKKERFSLILESASTNQTSMYLCASSLGVWILSNTEAFFGQGTRLTVV.

CDR3 sequence: CASKTGLNTGELFF. CDR3 coding DNA: TGTGCCAGCAAGACAGGGCTTAACACCGGGGAGCTGTTTTTT. The V call is TRBV6-1, the J call TRBJ2-2, with 7 bases fitting TRBD1. Trimming cost V 7 bases and J 2 bases; bases outside gene matches: 4. This CDR3 has 14 amino acids. Germline V gene sequence: CDR1 MNHNS, CDR2 SASEGT.

Only a few counts were recorded for this clone. V is TRBV29-1 and J is TRBJ1-1; the D is unclear. The V end lost 0 bases, the J end lost 1 base, and 12 bases lay between the germline ends. From germline, CDR1 is SQVTM and CDR2 ANQGSEA. There are 15 residues in the CDR3. DNA for the CDR3: TGCAGCGTTGAAGATCTGCGCCTCTCGAACACTGAAGCTTTCTTT. As protein: CSVEDLRLSNTEAFF. The full variable domain, with the rest looked up from reference TRBV29-1 and TRBJ1-1, is SAVISQKPSRDICQRGTSLTIQCQVDSQVTMMFWYRQQPGQSLTLIATANQGSEATYESGFVIDKFPISRPNLTFSTLTVSNMSPEDSSIYLCSVEDLRLSNTEAFFGQGTRLTVV.

This clone has just a few counts. This chain joins TRBV29-1 and TRBJ2-3, with unresolved D. The V and J ends lost 6 bases and 5 bases respectively, with 15 bases between them. This CDR3 has 13 amino acids. Germline CDR1 is SQVTM and CDR2 is ANQGSEA. CDR3 coding DNA: TGCAGCGTGGGCCGTCCGTCTGGAGATACGCAGTATTTT. Translated, it gives CSVGRPSGDTQYF.

J is TRBJ2-7 and V is TRBV7-9; the match to TRBD1 covers 7 bases. Germline-derived CDR1 and CDR2 are SEHNR and FQNEAQ (reference sequence). Losses at the gene ends were 5 bases for V and 2 bases for J; bases not matched to a gene: 3. The CDR3 covers 13 residues. The CDR3 nucleotides read TGTGCCAGCAGCCATGACAGGGCCTACGAGCAGTACTTC. It yields the protein CASSHDRAYEQYF.

The chain has TRBV9 and TRBJ1-1; D gene unclear. The V gene's germline CDR1 is SGDLS and CDR2 YYNGEE. V was cut by 4 bases and J by 2 bases, with 12 bases left in between. The CDR3 runs to 14 residues. CDR3 residues: CASSLFDGNTEAFF. In DNA form, the CDR3 reads TGTGCCAGCAGCCTATTCGACGGTAACACTGAAGCTTTCTTT.

V usage is TRBV27 and J usage is TRBJ1-6; no firm D call. Germline V CDR1 and CDR2: MNHEY, SMNVEV (reference sequence). The CDR3 consists of 16 residues. V gave up 5 bases and J gave up 2 bases, with 13 bases separating them. The CDR3 sequence is CASSPRPPTYNSPLHF. CDR3 DNA sequence: TGTGCCAGCAGTCCGAGACCACCCACCTATAATTCACCCCTCCACTTT.

The chain links TRBV4-3 to TRBJ1-5; 8 bases agree with TRBD1. The CDR3 loop spans 15 amino acids. V gave up 0 bases and J gave up 6 bases; unmatched junction bases: 4. Germline V gene lookup returns CDR1 LGHNA and CDR2 YSLEER. The CDR3 sequence is CASSQEAGGGQPQHF. The DNA of the CDR3 is TGCGCCAGCAGCCAAGAAGCAGGGGGCGGTCAGCCCCAGCATTTT.

The rearrangement uses TRBV10-2 and TRBJ2-1, with 8 bases matching TRBD2. V was pared by 5 bases and J by 9 bases, with 9 bases of the junction left unmatched. Looked up from germline, CDR1 is WSHSY and CDR2 is SAAADI. This CDR3 spans 14 amino acids. The CDR3 region has the DNA TGCGCCAGCAGTCATCTGGGACTAGACGGTGAGCAGTTCTTC. Translation: CASSHLGLDGEQFF.

This chain uses TRBV11-2 with TRBJ1-6, with D possibly being TRBD1 (5 bases). This CDR3 has 15 amino acids. In germline, CDR1 is SGHAT, CDR2 FQNNGV. V was trimmed by 5 bases and J by 6 bases, leaving 14 bases between them. CDR3 amino acids: CASSPSGRSNSPLHF. CDR3 DNA: TGTGCCAGCAGCCCGTCGGGACGGAGTAATTCACCCCTCCACTTT.

Only a few counts were recorded for this clone. V gene TRBV29-1 combines with J gene TRBJ1-1; 7 bases map to TRBD1. Losses at the gene ends were 3 bases for V and 1 base for J; bases not matched to a gene: 8. CDR3 size: 15 residues. CDR1 and CDR2 from the germline V gene are SQVTM and ANQGSEA. The CDR3 region is CSVEIRTGWNTEAFF. CDR3 DNA sequence: TGCAGCGTTGAGATTAGGACAGGCTGGAACACTGAAGCTTTCTTT.

The chain employs TRBV5-1 and TRBJ2-3; tentatively, D is TRBD1 or TRBD2 (6 bases each). This CDR3 is 15 amino acids long. Germline V gives CDR1 SGHRS, CDR2 YFSETQ. V was pared by 2 bases and J by 3 bases, with 13 bases between. In nucleotides, the CDR3 is TGCGCCAGCAGCTTAGGGGGGACCCAAACAGATACGCAGTATTTT. Its translation is CASSLGGTQTDTQYF.

This clone was counted between two and nine times. The V gene is TRBV4-3, the J gene TRBJ2-3; 8 positions match TRBD1. The CDR3 is made up of 18 amino acids. From germline, CDR1 is LGHNA and CDR2 YSLEER. With 0 bases clipped from V and 1 base from J, the junction kept 9 bases outside the gene matches. The CDR3 spells CASSQDHARGLGTDTQYF. CDR3 DNA sequence: TGCGCCAGCAGCCAAGATCACGCCAGGGGGCTTGGCACAGATACGCAGTATTTT.

There are a few counts of this clone. The V and J genes are TRBV2 and TRBJ2-2, with a possible D match to TRBD1 (5 bases). Germline V gene data show CDR1 as SNHLY and CDR2 as FYNNEI. Trimming removed 6 bases from V and 2 bases from J, with 10 bases in between. This CDR3 is 14 amino acids long. CDR3 in amino acids: CASSRDSNTGELFF. The CDR3 DNA reads TGTGCCAGCAGCCGAGACAGCAACACCGGGGAGCTGTTTTTT.

This clone was counted a few times. The chain has TRBV7-2 and TRBJ1-1, with D unclear. V was clipped by 3 bases and J by 1 base, with 12 bases between them. This CDR3 comprises 15 residues. Germline V lookup: CDR1 SGHTA, CDR2 FQGNSA. DNA for the CDR3: TGTGCCAGCAGCTTCTCCGGGGTGTCGAACACTGAAGCTTTCTTT. Protein: CASSFSGVSNTEAFF.

The rearrangement links TRBV6-6 to TRBJ2-7; 7 nucleotides line up with TRBD1. The V segment lost 6 bases and the J segment 5 bases; nucleotides outside the gene matches: 10. There are 14 residues in the CDR3. The germline CDR1 and CDR2 sequences are MNHNY and SVGAGI (reference sequence). Written as DNA, the CDR3 is TGTGCCAGCAGGCGTACAGGGGACCTCCACGAGCAGTACGTC. Its translation is CASRRTGDLHEQYV.

This clone was seen a few times. This chain uses TRBV5-4 with TRBJ2-4; a possible D gene is TRBD1 (5 bases). CDR1 and CDR2 (germline): SGHNT, YYREEE (reference sequence). CDR3 size: 15 residues. V lost 0 bases to trimming and J lost 6 bases, with 13 bases between them. Here the CDR3 reads CASSLARQKINIQYF. For the CDR3, the DNA is TGTGCCAGCAGCTTGGCCCGACAGAAGATAAACATTCAGTACTTC.

This chain uses TRBV5-1 with TRBJ2-7; unclear D gene. CDR1 and CDR2 from the germline V gene are SGHRS and YFSETQ. The CDR3 length is 9 residues. The CDR3 DNA follows: TGCGCCAGCAGCTTGGCCGCCAACGTC. It encodes CASSLAANV.

The chain recombines TRBV2 with TRBJ1-5; 9 bases align to TRBD1. The CDR3 spans 14 residues. J lost 7 bases, V lost 4 bases, and 5 bases had no gene match. The germline gives CDR1 SNHLY, CDR2 FYNNEI. This CDR3 reads CASSARTGEQPQHF. CDR3 DNA: TGTGCCAGCAGTGCTAGGACAGGGGAACAGCCCCAGCATTTT.

The V and J genes are TRBV9 and TRBJ1-1; D is possibly TRBD1 (5 bases). Germline V gives CDR1 SGDLS, CDR2 YYNGEE. There are 15 residues in the CDR3. The V end was cut by 0 bases, the J end by 0 bases, with 9 bases between. This chain's CDR3 is CASSVAQGLNTEAFF. CDR3 sequence (DNA): TGTGCCAGCAGCGTAGCTCAGGGCCTGAACACTGAAGCTTTCTTT.